This paragraph reports one TCR beta chain. The target antigen is unknown. The sample comes from a study of vaccination and CD4 T cells after COVID-19. Across the study: The study collected post-vaccine samples a median around 72 days after dose two, with a range of 14 to 241.

Cultured CD4+ T cells had their DNA profiled by the Oncomine TCR Beta short-read assay. TCRdb fed the PCR reads into MiXCR, producing one record per CDR3 protein. The sample shows about 15,000 distinct CDR3 sequences, over 55% of them seen only once. Study-wide results and caveats: A comparatively limited set of convalescent patients was examined, with no early post-infection timepoints.

The CDR3 sequence is 14 residues long. V lost 8 bases to trimming and J lost 0 bases; unmatched junction nucleotides: 6. CDR1 is MNHNS and CDR2 is SASEGT in the germline V gene. The treatment denotes: roughly 11-day PBMC culture with coronavirus spike peptide pools or control peptides (ViraFEST assay). The source of this sequence is a human donor who had recovered from COVID-19. Sample: CD4+ T cells from blood, cultured in vitro, taken after SARS-CoV-2 vaccination. The chain employs TRBV6-1 and TRBJ2-5; 7 positions match TRBD1. CDR3 amino acids: CASGRDRYQETQYF. The CDR3 DNA is TGTGCCAGCGGCAGGGACAGATACCAAGAGACCCAGTACTTC.